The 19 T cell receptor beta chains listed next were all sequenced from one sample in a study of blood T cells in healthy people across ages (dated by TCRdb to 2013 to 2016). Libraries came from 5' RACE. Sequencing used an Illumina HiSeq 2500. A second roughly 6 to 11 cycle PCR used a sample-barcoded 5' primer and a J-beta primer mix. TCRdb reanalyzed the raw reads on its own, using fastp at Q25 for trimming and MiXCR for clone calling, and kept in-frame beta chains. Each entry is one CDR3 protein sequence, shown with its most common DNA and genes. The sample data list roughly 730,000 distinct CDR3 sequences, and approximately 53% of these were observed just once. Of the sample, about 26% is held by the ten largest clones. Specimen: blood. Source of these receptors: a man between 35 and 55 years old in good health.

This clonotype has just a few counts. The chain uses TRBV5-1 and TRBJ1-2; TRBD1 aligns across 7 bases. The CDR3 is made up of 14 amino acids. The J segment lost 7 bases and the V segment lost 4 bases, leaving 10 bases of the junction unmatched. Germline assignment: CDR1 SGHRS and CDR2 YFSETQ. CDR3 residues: CASSGGTASRGYTF. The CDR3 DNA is TGCGCCAGCAGCGGGGGGACAGCCTCCCGTGGCTACACCTTC.

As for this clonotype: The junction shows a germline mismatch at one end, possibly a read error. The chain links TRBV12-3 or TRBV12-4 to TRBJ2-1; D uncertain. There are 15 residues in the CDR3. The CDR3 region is CASSFDSYSCNEQFF. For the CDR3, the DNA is TGTGCCAGCAGCTTCGACTCCTACTCCTGCAATGAGCAGTTCTTC.

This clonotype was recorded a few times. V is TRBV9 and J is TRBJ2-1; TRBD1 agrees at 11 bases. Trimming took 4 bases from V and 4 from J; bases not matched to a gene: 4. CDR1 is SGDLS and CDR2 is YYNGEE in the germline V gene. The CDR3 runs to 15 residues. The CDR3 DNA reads TGTGCCAGCAGCTTCCGGGACAGGGGGTACAATGAGCAGTTCTTC. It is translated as CASSFRDRGYNEQFF.

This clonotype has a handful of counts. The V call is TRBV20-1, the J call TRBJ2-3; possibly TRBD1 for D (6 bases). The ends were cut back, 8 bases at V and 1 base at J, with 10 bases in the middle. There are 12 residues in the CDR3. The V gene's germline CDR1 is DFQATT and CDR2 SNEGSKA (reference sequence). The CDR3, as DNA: TGCAGTTTCAGGACAGGCACAGATACGCAGTATTTT. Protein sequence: CSFRTGTDTQYF.

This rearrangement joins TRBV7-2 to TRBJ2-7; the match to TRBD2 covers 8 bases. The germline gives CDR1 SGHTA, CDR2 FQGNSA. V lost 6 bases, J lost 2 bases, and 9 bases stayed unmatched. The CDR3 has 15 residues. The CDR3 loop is CASSPSSGTTYEQYF. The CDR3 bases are TGTGCCAGCAGTCCCAGTAGCGGGACGACCTACGAGCAGTACTTC.

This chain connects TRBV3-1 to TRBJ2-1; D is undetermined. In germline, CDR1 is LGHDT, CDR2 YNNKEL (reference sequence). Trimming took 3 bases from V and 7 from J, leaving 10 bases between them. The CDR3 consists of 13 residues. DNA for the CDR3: TGTGCCAGCAGCCACTCGGTGTCTAATGAGCAGTTCTTC. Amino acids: CASSHSVSNEQFF.

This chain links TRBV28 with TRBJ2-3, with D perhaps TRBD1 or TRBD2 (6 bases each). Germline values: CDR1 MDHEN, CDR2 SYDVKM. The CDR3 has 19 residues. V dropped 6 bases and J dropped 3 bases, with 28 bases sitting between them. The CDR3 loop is CASRSFVIGNRRGTDTQYF. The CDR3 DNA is TGTGCCAGCAGGTCCTTCGTCATCGGCAACAGGAGGGGGACAGATACGCAGTATTTT.

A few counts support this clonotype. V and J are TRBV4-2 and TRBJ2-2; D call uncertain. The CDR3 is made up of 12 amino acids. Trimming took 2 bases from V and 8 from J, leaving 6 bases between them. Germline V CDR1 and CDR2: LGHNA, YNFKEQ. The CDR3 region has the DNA TGTGCCAGCAGCCAAACCCAGGGGGAGCTGTTTTTT. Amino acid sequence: CASSQTQGELFF.

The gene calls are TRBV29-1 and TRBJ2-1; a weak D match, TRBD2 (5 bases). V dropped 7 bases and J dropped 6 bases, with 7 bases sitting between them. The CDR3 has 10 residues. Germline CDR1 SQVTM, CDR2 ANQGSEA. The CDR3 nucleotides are TGCAGCGCCGGGATCAATGAGCAGTTCTTC. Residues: CSAGINEQFF.

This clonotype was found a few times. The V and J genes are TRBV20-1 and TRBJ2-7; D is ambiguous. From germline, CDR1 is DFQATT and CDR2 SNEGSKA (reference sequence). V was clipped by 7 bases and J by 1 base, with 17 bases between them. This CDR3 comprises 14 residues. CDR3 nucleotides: TGCAGTGTATCCTCGACCTTTGGATCCTACGAGCAGTACTTC. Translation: CSVSSTFGSYEQYF.

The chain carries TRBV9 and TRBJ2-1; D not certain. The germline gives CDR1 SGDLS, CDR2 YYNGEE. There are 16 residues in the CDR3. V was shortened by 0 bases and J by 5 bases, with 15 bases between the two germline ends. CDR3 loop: CASSVGGILVDNEQFF. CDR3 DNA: TGTGCCAGCAGCGTAGGGGGAATTTTAGTGGACAATGAGCAGTTCTTC.

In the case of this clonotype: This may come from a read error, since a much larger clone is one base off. The CDR3: CASSYTSGVVGLTKNIQYF. In DNA form, the CDR3 reads TGTGCCAGCAGTTACACTAGCGGGGTAGTTGGGCTGACCAAAAACATTCAGTACTTC. The V call is TRBV6-5, the J call TRBJ2-4; TRBD2 agrees at 10 bases. Germline lookup yields CDR1 MNHEY and CDR2 SVGAGI. CDR3 length: 19 amino acids. V was pared by 2 bases and J by 2 bases, with 12 bases of the junction left unmatched.

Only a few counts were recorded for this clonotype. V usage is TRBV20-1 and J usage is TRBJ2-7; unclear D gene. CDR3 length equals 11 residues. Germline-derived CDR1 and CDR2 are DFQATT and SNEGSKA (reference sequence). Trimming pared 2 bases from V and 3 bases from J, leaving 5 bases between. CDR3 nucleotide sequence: TGCAGTGCTAGAAACGGCTACGAGCAGTACTTC. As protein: CSARNGYEQYF.

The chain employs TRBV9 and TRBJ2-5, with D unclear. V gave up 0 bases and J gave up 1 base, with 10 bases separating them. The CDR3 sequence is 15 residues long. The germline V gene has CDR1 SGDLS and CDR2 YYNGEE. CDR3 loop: CASSVVAQPQETQYF. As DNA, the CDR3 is TGTGCCAGCAGCGTAGTAGCACAGCCCCAAGAGACCCAGTACTTC.

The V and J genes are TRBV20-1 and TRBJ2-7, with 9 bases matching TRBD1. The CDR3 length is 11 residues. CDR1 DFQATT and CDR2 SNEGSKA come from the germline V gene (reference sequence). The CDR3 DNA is TGCAGCACCGGACAGGGGTACGAGCAGTACTTC. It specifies CSTGQGYEQYF.

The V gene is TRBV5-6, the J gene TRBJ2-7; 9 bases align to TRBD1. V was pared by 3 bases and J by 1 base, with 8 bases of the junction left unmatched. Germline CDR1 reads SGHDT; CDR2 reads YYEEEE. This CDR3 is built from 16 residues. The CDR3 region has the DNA TGTGCCAGCAGCTCGACGGCGGGACAGGGATCCTACGAGCAGTACTTC. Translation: CASSSTAGQGSYEQYF.

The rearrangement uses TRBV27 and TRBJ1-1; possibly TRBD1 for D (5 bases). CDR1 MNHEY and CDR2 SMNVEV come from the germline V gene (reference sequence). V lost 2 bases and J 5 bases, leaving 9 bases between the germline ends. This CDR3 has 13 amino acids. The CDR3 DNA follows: TGTGCCAGCAGTTTAATGGGGGGTACTGAAGCTTTCTTT. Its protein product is CASSLMGGTEAFF.

CDR3 coding DNA: TGTGCCAGCAGTTCGGGAGTAACGGAGACCCAGTACTTC. This gives the protein CASSSGVTETQYF. The chain has TRBV12-3 or TRBV12-4 and TRBJ2-5, with D possibly being TRBD2 (6 bases). This CDR3 is 13 amino acids long. Between the trimmed V and J ends, which lost 4 bases and 5 bases, there was a span of 11 bases.

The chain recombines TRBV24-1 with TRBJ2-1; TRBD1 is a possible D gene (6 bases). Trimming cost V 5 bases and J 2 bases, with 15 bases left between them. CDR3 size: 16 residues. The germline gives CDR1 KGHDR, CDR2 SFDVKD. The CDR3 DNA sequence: TGTGCCACCAGTGGCAAGACAGGCCTGCCCTACAATGAGCAGTTCTTC. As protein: CATSGKTGLPYNEQFF.